The subject of this entry is one T cell receptor (beta chain). What it recognizes is unknown. These data belong to a study of shared clonotypes between healthy human individuals. Overall study context: CD8 memory received one plate per donor, CD8 naive two, CD4 memory three and CD4 naive three.

Genomic DNA belonging to each subset was distributed in equal measure over several immunoSEQ plates. TCRdb's copy holds only in-frame clones and misses some; the assay was immunoSEQ multiplex PCR. The table lists some 630,000 clones, 72% of them singletons. Study outcomes and limitations: Sorted-subset sequencing, rarefaction showed, was incomplete despite large depth.

The sequence was obtained from a woman aged 30 to 39 in good health. Sequenced material: memory CD4+ T cells sorted from blood. Regarding subset: CD45RA-negative fraction.

CDR3 sequence reads: CASSLVAQETQYF. The CDR3 DNA follows: TGTGCCAGCAGTTTAGTGGCCCAAGAGACCCAGTACTTC. This chain links TRBV28 with TRBJ2-5; D is uncertain. There are 13 residues in the CDR3. The germline CDR1 and CDR2 sequences are MDHEN and SYDVKM. The V and J ends lost 2 bases and 1 base respectively, with 5 bases between them.